The rows below give T cell receptor beta chains drawn from one sample of a study of blood T cell repertoires in COVID-19. Here immunoSEQ multiplex PCR was the method, and the copy in TCRdb shows in-frame clones only, minus some. The sample has 200,000 to 250,000 clones, 83% seen once. Sequenced sample: peripheral blood. The receptor set was obtained from a woman aged 25 to 39 with COVID-19, enrolled during active disease. Each CDR3 is given with its conserved first and last residue. The D gene is left open where the match is weak. Clone size is not always given. Where it is, it says once, few, many or a class for expanded clones.

.	TRBV5-1	TRBJ1-4	.	TGCGCCAGCAGCTTGGAAGGAGGCACTAATGAAAAACTGTTTTTT	CASSLEGGTNEKLFF
.	TRBV28	TRBJ2-7	TRBD1	TGTGCCAGCACCGGACAGGCGCTAGTGTACGAGCAGTACTTC	CASTGQALVYEQYF
.	TRBV5-6	TRBJ1-1	TRBD1	TGTGCCAGCAGCCCCGGGACAGGGAGATTGAACACTGAAGCTTTCTTT	CASSPGTGRLNTEAFF
.	TRBV18	TRBJ2-2	TRBD1	TGTGCCAGCTTAATGGGACAGGCGAACACCGGGGAGCTGTTTTTT	CASLMGQANTGELFF
once	TRBV3-1/TRBV3-2	TRBJ2-1	.	TGTGCCAGCAGCCAAGAGGGCAGGGGGGCTGAGCAGTTCTTC	CASSQEGRGAEQFF
.	TRBV19	TRBJ2-6	.	TGTGCCAGTAGTCTTTCAGCTGGGGCCAACGTCCTGACTTTC	CASSLSAGANVLTF
.	TRBV7-2	TRBJ1-1	TRBD1	TGTGCCAGCAGCTTAGATCAAGGGGGCGAAGCTTTCTTT	CASSLDQGGEAFF
.	TRBV2	TRBJ2-7	TRBD2	TGTGCCAGCAGTTCAGGGTCGCTAGCGGGGACCTACGAGCAGTACTTC	CASSSGSLAGTYEQYF
few	TRBV30	TRBJ1-6	.	TGTGCCTGGACAGGGAATAATTCACCCCTCCACTTT	CAWTGNNSPLHF
.	TRBV7-2	TRBJ1-1	.	TGTGCCAGCAGCTTAGCTGCGGCGAACACTGAAGCTTTCTTT	CASSLAAANTEAFF
once	TRBV19	TRBJ2-5	.	TGTGCCAGTAGTTACCAGGGCCGAGAGACCCAGTACTTC	CASSYQGRETQYF
.	TRBV19	TRBJ1-2	.	TGTGCCAGTACCGATTACGGCGGGGGCGCTGGCTATGGCTACACCTTC	CASTDYGGGAGYGYTF
.	TRBV5-5	TRBJ1-5	TRBD1	TGTGCCAGCAGCTTGGCCACCGGGACAGGGGGCAATCAGCCCCAGCATTTT	CASSLATGTGGNQPQHF
few	TRBV5-1	TRBJ1-2	TRBD1	TGCGCCAGCAGCTTGGAGGGACAGGGCAGCGGAGGCTACACCTTC	CASSLEGQGSGGYTF
.	TRBV11-3	TRBJ2-1	.	TGTGCCAGCAGCTCTGAGGGCCGGAATGAGCAGTTCTTC	CASSSEGRNEQFF
.	TRBV5-1	TRBJ1-3	.	TGCGCCAGCAGCTTGGATACATCTGGAAACACCATATATTTT	CASSLDTSGNTIYF
once	TRBV14	TRBJ1-2	.	TGTGCCAGCAGCCAGGAGATCGTCGGGTATGGCTACACCTTC	CASSQEIVGYGYTF
.	TRBV9	TRBJ2-1	.	TGTGCCAGCAGCTTGCACGGGACTGCGTATGAGCAGTTCTTC	CASSLHGTAYEQFF
.	TRBV30	TRBJ1-5	.	TGTGCCTGGGAAAGGGAAAGGGGTCAGCCCCAGCATTTT	CAWERERGQPQHF
.	TRBV5-4	TRBJ2-2	TRBD2	TGTGCCAGCAGCTTGGAACTAGCGGACACCGGGGAGCTGTTTTTT	CASSLELADTGELFF
.	TRBV6-2/TRBV6-3	TRBJ1-5	.	TGTGCCAGCAGCCTCTCAGGGGTTTATAGCAATCAGCCCCAGCATTTT	CASSLSGVYSNQPQHF
.	TRBV5-1	TRBJ1-1	.	TGCGCCAGCAGCTTGGCATCGAACACTGAAGCTTTCTTT	CASSLASNTEAFF
once	TRBV5-4	TRBJ1-2	TRBD1	TGTGCCAGCAGCCTGACAGGGAAGGATGGCTACACCTTC	CASSLTGKDGYTF